This TCR beta chain is from a study of blood T cells in healthy people across ages. The study's findings and limits: Age showed a roughly linear inverse relationship with TCR beta diversity per million T cells. Donors of long life had a larger count of naive CD4+ cells and greater diversity than aged donors.

The authors ran a second PCR of roughly 6 to 12 cycles using a sample-barcoded 5' primer and a J-beta primer mix. TCRdb ran MiXCR on the 5' RACE reads and lists one entry per CDR3 protein. Among approximately 1,700,000 distinct CDR3 sequences listed, 39% were seen once. Investigators took 9.5 to 10 milliliters of peripheral blood from every donor. A note on this clonotype: The antigen remains undetermined.

CDR3 length: 13 amino acids. V shed 6 bases and J 5 bases; nucleotides not matched to a gene: 4. Germline V gene data show CDR1 as MNHEY and CDR2 as SVGEGT. This clonotype originated in a human donor in good health. This chain links TRBV6-2 or TRBV6-3 with TRBJ1-1; 9 nucleotides match TRBD1. Sequencing was done on a sample of blood. In nucleotides, the CDR3 is TGTGCCAGCAGAGTGACAGGGGGAACTGAAGCTTTCTTT. It is translated as CASRVTGGTEAFF.